This is a list of T cell receptor beta chains from one sample in a study of blood T cell repertoires in COVID-19. Here immunoSEQ multiplex PCR was the method, and the copy in TCRdb shows in-frame clones only, minus some. The sample carries a few hundred thousand clones, roughly 90% recorded once. Sequenced sample: peripheral blood. Receptor source: a man aged 40-55 years with acute or convalescent COVID-19. Each CDR3 is given with its conserved first and last residue. D genes are given only for firm matches. Expanded clones are given a class, and other clones once, few, many or no size at all.

size: -; J: TRBJ1-2; D: -; V: TRBV4-1; CDR3: CASSQVLRTASNYGYTF; DNA: TGCGCCAGCAGCCAAGTTTTAAGGACAGCTTCTAACTATGGCTACACCTTC
size: -; J: TRBJ2-2; D: TRBD2; V: TRBV5-1; CDR3: CASSLEGGDNTGELFF; DNA: TGCGCCAGCAGCTTGGAGGGAGGGGACAACACCGGGGAGCTGTTTTTT
size: -; J: TRBJ2-1; D: -; V: TRBV6-5; CDR3: CATQPLPSSYNEQFF; DNA: TGTGCCACCCAACCCCTTCCGAGCTCCTACAATGAGCAGTTCTTC
size: once; J: TRBJ1-1; D: TRBD1; V: TRBV27; CDR3: CASSAPGQGNTEAFF; DNA: TGTGCCAGCAGTGCACCGGGACAGGGAAACACTGAAGCTTTCTTT
size: few; J: TRBJ2-1; D: TRBD1; V: TRBV2; CDR3: CASSDEMTGSNEQFF; DNA: TGTGCCAGCAGTGACGAGATGACAGGGTCTAATGAGCAGTTCTTC
size: -; J: TRBJ1-6; D: -; V: TRBV4-3; CDR3: CASSQGFNNSPLHF; DNA: TGCGCCAGCAGCCAAGGTTTTAATAATTCACCCCTCCACTTT
size: once; J: TRBJ1-1; D: -; V: TRBV18; CDR3: CASSPRSGLATEAFF; DNA: TGTGCCAGCTCACCAAGGTCAGGGCTGGCCACTGAAGCTTTCTTT
size: -; J: TRBJ1-2; D: TRBD1; V: TRBV19; CDR3: CASSMGQGNYGYTF; DNA: TGTGCCAGTAGTATGGGACAGGGGAACTATGGCTACACCTTC
size: -; J: TRBJ2-7; D: TRBD1; V: TRBV7-8; CDR3: CASSTGTGASYEQYF; DNA: TGTGCCAGCAGCACCGGGACAGGGGCCTCCTACGAGCAGTACTTC
size: -; J: TRBJ1-5; D: TRBD1; V: TRBV28; CDR3: CASSYRTGRSDQPQHF; DNA: TGTGCCAGCAGTTACAGGACAGGACGGTCGGATCAGCCCCAGCATTTT
size: many; J: TRBJ1-6; D: -; V: TRBV6-6; CDR3: CASTTSRPGGNSPLHF; DNA: TGTGCCAGCACCACCTCAAGGCCGGGTGGCAATTCACCCCTCCACTTT
size: -; J: TRBJ1-1; D: -; V: TRBV7-2; CDR3: CASSLAYRANTEAFF; DNA: TGTGCCAGCAGCTTAGCGTACAGGGCGAACACTGAAGCTTTCTTT
size: -; J: TRBJ1-2; D: -; V: TRBV28; CDR3: CASTGGGSGGYTF; DNA: TGTGCCAGCACTGGGGGGGGCTCAGGTGGCTACACCTTC
size: few; J: TRBJ1-1; D: -; V: TRBV11-2; CDR3: CASSPTGITEAFF; DNA: TGTGCCAGCAGCCCTACAGGGATTACTGAAGCTTTCTTT
size: -; J: TRBJ1-6; D: -; V: TRBV19; CDR3: CASSMAGSSSYNSPLHF; DNA: TGTGCCAGTAGTATGGCAGGGTCAAGCTCCTATAATTCACCCCTCCACTTT
size: -; J: TRBJ1-2; D: -; V: TRBV7-9; CDR3: CASSLAAEYYGYTF; DNA: TGTGCCAGCAGCTTAGCGGCGGAGTACTATGGCTACACCTTC
size: once; J: TRBJ1-1; D: TRBD1; V: TRBV18; CDR3: CASSPYSGQGTEAFF; DNA: TGTGCCAGCTCACCATATTCGGGACAGGGGACTGAAGCTTTCTTT